These 30 T cell receptor beta chains originate from one sample sequenced in a study of blood T cell repertoires in COVID-19. Profiling relied on immunoSEQ multiplex PCR, and the TCRdb table lists in-frame clones only, not all of them. Counted here are 170,000 or so clones, 80% to 90% occurring once; the ten biggest clones make up more than 7.5%. The sequenced material came from peripheral blood. The source of these receptors is a man aged 45-65 years with active or convalescent COVID-19.

The chain combines TRBV6-5 with TRBJ1-2; D call uncertain. The CDR3 loop spans 13 amino acids. V lost 8 bases and J 1 base, leaving 11 bases between the germline ends. Germline V gene data show CDR1 as MNHEY and CDR2 as SVGAGI. The CDR3 loop is CASERSLNYGYTF. CDR3 DNA sequence: TGTGCCAGCGAGAGGTCCCTTAACTATGGCTACACCTTC.

The V call is TRBV28, the J call TRBJ1-6, with 8 bases identical to TRBD1. CDR1 and CDR2 (germline): MDHEN, SYDVKM. J was trimmed by 7 bases and V by 2 bases; bases with no gene match: 4. The CDR3 extends over 15 amino acids. CDR3 region: CASSLLQGANSPLHF. The CDR3 bases are TGTGCCAGCAGTTTACTTCAGGGGGCAAATTCACCCCTCCACTTT.

V is TRBV5-1 and J is TRBJ2-7, with D possibly TRBD1 on 6 matching bases. V dropped 4 bases and J dropped 2 bases, with 13 bases sitting between them. The CDR3 consists of 14 residues. Germline V gene sequence: CDR1 SGHRS, CDR2 YFSETQ. Here the CDR3 DNA reads TGCGCCAGCAGCATAGGACAGTCTGCCTACGAGCAGTACTTC. It encodes CASSIGQSAYEQYF.

This rearrangement joins TRBV27 to TRBJ2-7; TRBD1 aligns across 7 bases. In germline, CDR1 is MNHEY, CDR2 SMNVEV (reference sequence). With 5 bases clipped from V and 1 base from J, the junction kept 11 bases outside the gene matches. The CDR3 contains 16 residues. Here the CDR3 DNA reads TGTGCCAGCAGTCCCCTTTCCGACAGGGATTCCTACGAGCAGTACTTC. Amino acid sequence: CASSPLSDRDSYEQYF.

The rearrangement joins TRBV28 to TRBJ1-3; 8 positions match TRBD1. Germline CDR1 reads MDHEN; CDR2 reads SYDVKM. The CDR3 runs 16 residues. Trimming took 3 bases from V and 2 from J; bases not matched to a gene: 6. The CDR3 DNA sequence: TGTGCCAGCAGTTTCCCCGAGACAGGGGCTGGAAACACCATATATTTT. This codes for CASSFPETGAGNTIYF.

The chain joins TRBV5-4 to TRBJ2-1; D perhaps matches TRBD1 (6 bases). Germline V lookup: CDR1 SGHNT, CDR2 YYREEE (reference sequence). V shed 3 bases and J shed 2 bases, with 9 bases lying between them. The CDR3 consists of 14 residues. CDR3 in amino acids: CASSSQGPYNEQFF. CDR3 DNA sequence: TGTGCCAGCAGCTCTCAGGGGCCCTACAATGAGCAGTTCTTC.

This sequence joins TRBV7-6 and TRBJ2-5; 7 positions match TRBD1. The CDR3 consists of 13 residues. Trimming cost V 5 bases and J 4 bases; bases outside gene matches: 4. CDR1 and CDR2 from the germline V gene are SGHVS and FNYEAQ. The CDR3 is CASSMTGRETQYF. The CDR3 DNA sequence: TGTGCCAGCAGCATGACAGGGAGAGAGACCCAGTACTTC.

The V and J genes are TRBV29-1 and TRBJ2-3; unclear D gene. The length of the CDR3 is 13 residues. CDR1 SQVTM and CDR2 ANQGSEA come from the germline V gene. V lost 4 bases to trimming and J lost 5 bases, with 13 bases between them. The CDR3: CSVVTAIRDTQYF. Written as DNA, the CDR3 is TGCAGCGTTGTCACAGCAATTCGAGATACGCAGTATTTT.

This clone is classed as large. V is TRBV9 and J is TRBJ2-2, with 8 bases aligning to TRBD1. Unmatched junction bases numbered 1, after V lost 3 bases and J lost 6 bases. This CDR3 region has 13 residues. Germline V gives CDR1 SGDLS, CDR2 YYNGEE. The CDR3 nucleotides are TGTGCCAGCAGCGCAGGGGGCCCCGGGGAGCTGTTTTTT. Translation: CASSAGGPGELFF.

The V and J genes are TRBV9 and TRBJ2-5, with 14 nucleotides matching TRBD2. Germline V CDR1 and CDR2: SGDLS, YYNGEE. The J segment lost 2 bases and the V segment lost 4 bases, leaving 4 bases of the junction unmatched. The CDR3 length is 16 residues. CDR3: CASSPGLAGGQETQYF. CDR3 DNA: TGTGCCAGCAGCCCAGGACTAGCGGGGGGTCAAGAGACCCAGTACTTC.

A few counts support this clone. This chain joins TRBV7-9 and TRBJ2-3; D might be TRBD2 (5 bases). The CDR3 totals 15 residues. CDR1 is SEHNR and CDR2 is FQNEAQ in the germline V gene (reference sequence). V dropped 7 bases and J dropped 0 bases, with 14 bases sitting between them. The CDR3 bases are TGTGCCAGCACCCTAACGGGAACCAGCACAGATACGCAGTATTTT. This translates into CASTLTGTSTDTQYF.

The chain employs TRBV18 and TRBJ1-3; D remains ambiguous. The CDR3 covers 16 residues. Germline CDR1 and CDR2: KGHSH and LQKENI. Trimming pared 3 bases from V and 3 bases from J, leaving 15 bases between. CDR3 nucleotide sequence: TGTGCCAGCTCACCTTTCCGACTAGGCCGTGGAAACACCATATATTTT. Protein product: CASSPFRLGRGNTIYF.

The CDR3: CASSRSDWYEQYF. The CDR3, as DNA: TGTGCCAGCAGTAGAAGCGACTGGTACGAGCAGTACTTC. This chain joins TRBV6-5 and TRBJ2-7, with D unclear. The CDR3 covers 13 residues. Trimming removed 5 bases from V and 4 bases from J, with 12 bases in between. CDR1 is MNHEY, CDR2 SVGAGI, per germline.

CDR3 sequence reads: CASSPVGPGDLNSNQPQHF. CDR3 coding DNA: TGTGCCAGCTCACCAGTTGGGCCGGGAGACTTAAATAGCAATCAGCCCCAGCATTTT. V gene TRBV18 combines with J gene TRBJ1-5; no reliable D call. The ends were cut back, 2 bases at V and 0 bases at J, with 20 bases in the middle. Per the germline V gene, CDR1 is KGHSH and CDR2 is LQKENI. The CDR3 runs to 19 residues.

This sequence joins TRBV19 and TRBJ2-3, with 8 bases matching TRBD2. V lost 5 bases and J lost 8; bases outside the gene matches: 12. The CDR3 length is 15 residues. Germline CDR1 reads LNHDA; CDR2 reads SQIVND (reference sequence). The chain's CDR3 is CASSSTSGGEATQYF. The CDR3 DNA follows: TGTGCCAGTAGTTCAACTAGCGGAGGGGAGGCTACGCAGTATTTT.

This clone appeared once. Here the CDR3 DNA reads TGTGCCAGCAGTGAAGAACAGGGGGTCACTGGCTACACCTTC. Translated, it gives CASSEEQGVTGYTF. The gene calls are TRBV2 and TRBJ1-2; 8 bases are a match to TRBD1. The length of the CDR3 is 14 residues. CDR1 and CDR2 from the germline V gene are SNHLY and FYNNEI. With 1 base clipped from V and 7 bases from J, the junction kept 5 bases outside the gene matches.

This rearrangement joins TRBV9 to TRBJ1-5; TRBD1 might be the D (5 bases). Germline V gene lookup returns CDR1 SGDLS and CDR2 YYNGEE. The germline V and J ends were trimmed by 4 bases and 4 bases, with 15 bases remaining between them. This CDR3 region has 15 residues. The CDR3 protein is CASSTGTQTNQPQHF. The CDR3 DNA sequence: TGTGCCAGCAGCACCGGGACTCAAACAAATCAGCCCCAGCATTTT. Filled out from reference TRBV9 and TRBJ1-5, the complete variable domain reads DSGVTQTPKHLITATGQRVTLRCSPRSGDLSVYWYQQSLDQGLQFLIQYYNGEERAKGNILERFSAQQFPDLHSELNLSSLELGDSALYFCASSTGTQTNQPQHFGDGTRLSIL.

This chain joins TRBV27 and TRBJ1-2, with D maybe TRBD1 (5 bases). CDR1 is MNHEY and CDR2 is SMNVEV in the germline V gene (reference sequence). The CDR3 length is 14 residues. Trimming removed 3 bases at V and 4 bases at J, with 12 bases between. The CDR3 DNA sequence: TGTGCCAGCAGTTTCGGCAGGGTAACCTATGGCTACACCTTC. Residues: CASSFGRVTYGYTF.

The rearrangement uses TRBV30 and TRBJ2-1, with D possibly TRBD2 on 5 matching bases. Trimming removed 1 base from V and 6 bases from J, with 13 bases in between. CDR1 is GTSNPN, CDR2 SVGIG, per germline (reference sequence). CDR3 length equals 14 residues. This chain's CDR3 is CAWSAAASRNEQFF. The CDR3 DNA reads TGTGCCTGGAGTGCCGCGGCTAGCCGCAATGAGCAGTTCTTC. Full variable domain (remainder filled in from reference TRBV30 and TRBJ2-1): SQTIHQWPATLVQPVGSPLSLECTVEGTSNPNLYWYRQAAGRGLQLLFYSVGIGQISSEVPQNLSASRPQDRQFILSSKKLLLSDSGFYLCAWSAAASRNEQFFGPGTRLTVL.

The chain recombines TRBV11-2 with TRBJ2-1; a possible D gene is TRBD2 (7 bases). CDR1 and CDR2 (germline): SGHAT, FQNNGV. The V end was cut by 5 bases, the J end by 8 bases, with 19 bases between. CDR3 length: 15 amino acids. The CDR3 loop is CASSAGAGAFYEQFF. CDR3 sequence (DNA): TGTGCCAGCAGCGCAGGGGCGGGGGCGTTCTATGAGCAGTTCTTC.

V and J are TRBV9 and TRBJ1-6; D gene unclear. The germline V gene encodes CDR1 SGDLS and CDR2 YYNGEE. The V gene lost 0 bases and the J gene lost 7 bases, with 11 bases spanning the gap. The CDR3 has 15 amino acids. The CDR3 region is CASSVGKAGNSPLHF. CDR3 DNA sequence: TGTGCCAGCAGCGTAGGGAAGGCAGGAAATTCACCCCTCCACTTT.

This clone appeared a few times. The chain combines TRBV7-2 with TRBJ1-2, with no clear D. The CDR3 extends over 15 amino acids. Germline V lookup: CDR1 SGHTA, CDR2 FQGNSA. Deletions cut 1 base from V and 8 bases from J, with 17 bases between. In nucleotides, the CDR3 is TGTGCCAGCAGCTTAGACGCCTCGGGGTTCGGGGGCTACACCTTC. It yields the protein CASSLDASGFGGYTF.

The chain recombines TRBV4-1 with TRBJ2-2; no definite D call. Trimming pared 4 bases from V and 4 bases from J, leaving 10 bases between. Germline CDR1 MGHRA, CDR2 YSYEKL. CDR3 length: 14 amino acids. In DNA, the CDR3 is TGCGCCAGCAGCCCCTACGGTTCCACCGGGGAGCTGTTTTTT. Translating gives CASSPYGSTGELFF.

The J gene is TRBJ1-5, the V gene TRBV5-6, with 10 nucleotides matching TRBD1. CDR3 length equals 14 residues. V lost 3 bases and J lost 4; bases outside the gene matches: 1. The V gene's germline CDR1 is SGHDT and CDR2 YYEEEE. The CDR3 spells CASSSGQGNQPQHF. The DNA for the CDR3 is TGTGCCAGCAGCTCGGGACAGGGGAATCAGCCCCAGCATTTT.

The rearrangement uses TRBV19 and TRBJ2-1, with 8 bases lining up with TRBD2. J gave up 1 base and V 3 bases, and 11 bases lay outside the gene matches. The CDR3 sequence is 18 residues long. Germline V gene data show CDR1 as LNHDA and CDR2 as SQIVND (reference sequence). The CDR3 protein is CASSIDGVGTSSYNEQFF. CDR3 DNA: TGTGCCAGTAGTATCGACGGTGTAGGGACTAGTTCCTACAATGAGCAGTTCTTC.

The rearrangement links TRBV10-2 to TRBJ1-4; no clear D. The V and J ends lost 5 bases and 4 bases respectively, with 8 bases between them. Germline loops: CDR1 WSHSY, CDR2 SAAADI. This CDR3 comprises 13 residues. The DNA for the CDR3 is TGCGCCAGCAGTAGGGAGTATAATGAAAAACTGTTTTTT. Translated, it gives CASSREYNEKLFF.

J is TRBJ1-2 and V is TRBV6-5, with 8 bases lining up with TRBD1. Trimming removed 6 bases from V and 8 bases from J; junction bases left unmatched: 11. The CDR3 is 14 residues long. The germline CDR1 and CDR2 sequences are MNHEY and SVGAGI. The CDR3 here is CASRPRGQVVGYTF. The DNA for the CDR3 is TGTGCCAGCAGGCCCCGGGGACAGGTGGTCGGCTACACCTTC.

This chain connects TRBV4-2 to TRBJ1-2; D ambiguous. Germline V lookup: CDR1 LGHNA, CDR2 YNFKEQ. The CDR3 is 15 residues long. The V end was cut by 0 bases, the J end by 3 bases, with 11 bases between. CDR3 coding DNA: TGTGCCAGCAGCCAAGATGGATCCGAGGACTATGGCTACACCTTC. Its translation is CASSQDGSEDYGYTF.

As concerns this clone: This clone may be a read error of a much larger clone one base away. The V gene is TRBV6-5, the J gene TRBJ2-7, with TRBD1 matching 9 bases. J lost 3 bases, V lost 5 bases, and 2 bases had no gene match. The CDR3 totals 13 residues. Germline-derived CDR1 and CDR2 are MNHEY and SVGAGI. CDR3 sequence (DNA): TGTGCCAGCAGTCCGGACAGGGGCTACGAGCAGTACTTC. It yields the protein CASSPDRGYEQYF.

The chain has TRBV25-1 and TRBJ1-2, with D perhaps TRBD1 (6 bases). V lost 7 bases, J lost 4 bases, and 13 bases lay in between. The length of the CDR3 is 13 residues. Germline lookup yields CDR1 MGHDK and CDR2 SYGVNS. The CDR3 here is CASKNREPYGYTF. The CDR3 coding sequence is TGTGCCAGCAAGAACAGGGAGCCCTATGGCTACACCTTC.